Presented here are 8 T cell receptor beta chains from one specimen sequenced in a study of T cell responses to AZD1222 COVID-19 vaccine. Sequencing was performed with immunoSEQ multiplex PCR; in TCRdb, only in-frame clones are kept and a portion is missing. In the table there are 120,000 or so clones, less than 95% of which are singletons. The sample here was peripheral blood, taken on day 0 of MenACWY control vaccination. These receptors all come from an adult in good health.

The J gene is TRBJ2-3, the V gene TRBV29-1; D call uncertain. Trimming cost V 1 base and J 4 bases, with 15 bases left between them. This CDR3 spans 15 amino acids. Germline-derived CDR1 and CDR2 are SQVTM and ANQGSEA. The CDR3 is CSVEGPSPTADTQYF. The CDR3 DNA sequence: TGCAGCGTTGAAGGCCCTTCACCCACAGCAGATACGCAGTATTTT.

Comments on this clone: One end of the junction does not line up with germline, which may come from a read error. The chain couples TRBV28 to TRBJ1-2, with 9 bases matching TRBD1. Germline-derived CDR1 and CDR2 are MDHEN and SYDVKM. CDR3 size: 13 residues. The CDR3 loop is CASSPPRGDRENF. The DNA for the CDR3 is TGTGCCAGCAGCCCGCCTAGGGGGGACAGGGAAAACTTC.

V and J are TRBV5-4 and TRBJ2-5; TRBD2 matches 11 bases. CDR3 length: 14 residues. Germline-derived CDR1 and CDR2 are SGHNT and YYREEE (reference sequence). The V and J ends lost 4 bases and 7 bases, in that order; junction bases with no gene match: 6. The CDR3 DNA follows: TGTGCCAGCAGCCCCGGGACTAGCGGAGGGACCCAGTACTTC. Its translation is CASSPGTSGGTQYF.

This sequence joins TRBV19 and TRBJ1-3; no clear D. Germline CDR1 LNHDA, CDR2 SQIVND (reference sequence). The CDR3 has 18 residues. The V gene lost 2 bases and the J gene lost 3 bases, with 20 bases spanning the gap. The CDR3 loop reads CASSISWTSRILGNTIYF. In DNA, the CDR3 is TGTGCCAGTAGTATATCTTGGACCTCCCGGATACTTGGAAACACCATATATTTT.

The chain couples TRBV28 to TRBJ1-2, with a tentative D call TRBD1 (5 bases). V lost 4 bases to trimming and J lost 0 bases, with 21 bases between them. This CDR3 has 18 residues. The V gene's germline CDR1 is MDHEN and CDR2 SYDVKM. The CDR3 is CASSSPGPGFSANYGYTF. The CDR3 nucleotides are TGTGCCAGCAGTTCCCCGGGACCAGGGTTCTCCGCTAACTATGGCTACACCTTC.

CDR3 sequence reads: CASSLGLGASTGELFF. Written as DNA, the CDR3 is TGTGCCAGCAGCTTGGGTTTGGGGGCAAGCACCGGGGAGCTGTTTTTT. The chain couples TRBV5-6 to TRBJ2-2, with a tentative D call TRBD1 (6 bases). V lost 0 bases and J lost 4, with 13 bases in between. The CDR3 runs to 16 residues. Looked up from germline, CDR1 is SGHDT and CDR2 is YYEEEE.

The chain recombines TRBV18 with TRBJ1-5; 8 nucleotides match TRBD1. Germline loops: CDR1 KGHSH, CDR2 LQKENI. CDR3 length equals 16 residues. V shed 3 bases, J shed 7 bases, and the junction held 11 bases outside the gene matches. CDR3 loop: CASSPEGGQGGQPQHF. CDR3 DNA sequence: TGTGCCAGCTCACCCGAAGGTGGACAGGGAGGCCAGCCCCAGCATTTT.

The chain has TRBV11-2 and TRBJ2-7; D remains unclear. This CDR3 spans 14 amino acids. The germline V gene has CDR1 SGHAT and CDR2 FQNNGV. Trimming took off 1 base at V and 2 bases at J, with 9 bases between the two ends. The CDR3 protein is CASSLASSAYEQYF. CDR3 nucleotides: TGTGCCAGCAGCTTAGCTTCGTCAGCCTACGAGCAGTACTTC.